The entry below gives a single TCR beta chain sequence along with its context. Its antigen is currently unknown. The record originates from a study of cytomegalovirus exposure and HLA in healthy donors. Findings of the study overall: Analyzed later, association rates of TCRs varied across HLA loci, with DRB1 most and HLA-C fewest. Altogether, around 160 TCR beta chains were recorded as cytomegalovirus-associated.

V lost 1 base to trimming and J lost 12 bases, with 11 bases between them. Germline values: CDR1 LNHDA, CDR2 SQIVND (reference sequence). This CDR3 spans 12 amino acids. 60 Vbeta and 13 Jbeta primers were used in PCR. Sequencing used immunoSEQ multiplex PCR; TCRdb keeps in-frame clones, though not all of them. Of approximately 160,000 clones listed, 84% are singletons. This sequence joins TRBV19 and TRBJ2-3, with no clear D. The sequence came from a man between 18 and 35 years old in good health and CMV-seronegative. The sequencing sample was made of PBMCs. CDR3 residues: CASSIGGSPQYF. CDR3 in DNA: TGTGCCAGTAGTATAGGAGGATCGCCCCAGTATTTT.